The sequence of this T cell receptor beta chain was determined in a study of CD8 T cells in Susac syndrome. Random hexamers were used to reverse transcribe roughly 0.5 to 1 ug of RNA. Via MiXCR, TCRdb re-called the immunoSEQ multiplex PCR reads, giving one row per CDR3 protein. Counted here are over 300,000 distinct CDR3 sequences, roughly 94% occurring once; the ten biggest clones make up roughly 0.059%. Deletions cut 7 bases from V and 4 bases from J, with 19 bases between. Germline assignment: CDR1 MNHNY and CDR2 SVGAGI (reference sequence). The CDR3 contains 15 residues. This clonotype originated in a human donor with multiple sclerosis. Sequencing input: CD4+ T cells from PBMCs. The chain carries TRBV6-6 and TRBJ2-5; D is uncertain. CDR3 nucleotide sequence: TGTGCCAGCACCGCGCTGCTTCTAGGGCCAGAGACCCAGTACTTC. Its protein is CASTALLLGPETQYF.